This TCR beta chain was sequenced during a study of regulatory T cells in long-lasting Graves disease. The CDR3 loop spans 16 amino acids. Germline loops: CDR1 SGHNT, CDR2 YENEEA. V was clipped by 5 bases and J by 5 bases; unmatched bases: 10. Documented time point: newly diagnosed GD, antithyroid drugs for less than 3 months. Extracted RNA from PBMCs served as the source of the TCR library. Graves' disease diagnosis was established per American Thyroid Association guidelines. The patients were enrolled through endocrinology in Xi'an, China. This clonotype was counted a few times. CDR3-region Arm-PCR and iRepertoire HTBI primers produced the TCR beta libraries. TCRdb reprocessed the multiplex PCR reads with MiXCR, giving one entry per CDR3 protein. The repertoire holds about 380,000 distinct CDR3 sequences, with roughly a sixth as singletons.

The sequence came from a female donor with Graves disease. V and J are TRBV11-3 and TRBJ1-1, with TRBD1 identical over 11 bases. The sequencing used peripheral blood mononuclear cells (PBMCs), collected at new diagnosis, from a patient treated with antithyroid drugs. CDR3 sequence (DNA): TGTGCCAGCAGCCCTAGGACAGGGGGCAGGCAAACTGAAGCTTTCTTT. Encoded protein: CASSPRTGGRQTEAFF.